These 13 T cell receptor beta chains were all obtained from the same sample, sequenced in a study of blood T cell repertoires in COVID-19. The method was immunoSEQ multiplex PCR; TCRdb's version includes in-frame clones alone and lacks a portion of them. The top ten hold about 4.5% of the sample, which has about 110,000 clones, over 60% seen once. Material: peripheral blood. These receptors were collected from a human donor in a cohort sampled during active or convalescent COVID-19.

The rearrangement joins TRBV7-2 to TRBJ1-2; D uncertain. The CDR3 is made up of 14 amino acids. The V and J ends lost 4 bases and 5 bases respectively, with 14 bases between them. Per germline, CDR1 SGHTA and CDR2 FQGNSA. CDR3 sequence: CASSYYIEPYGYTF. The CDR3, as DNA: TGTGCCAGCAGCTACTACATAGAACCTTATGGCTACACCTTC.

The V and J genes are TRBV9 and TRBJ2-1; 9 nucleotides agree with TRBD2. The ends lost 0 bases at V and 4 bases at J; junction bases unmatched: 2. This CDR3 spans 15 amino acids. Germline V gene data show CDR1 as SGDLS and CDR2 as YYNGEE. CDR3 sequence: CASSVDLAGYNEQFF. CDR3 in DNA: TGTGCCAGCAGCGTAGATCTAGCGGGGTACAATGAGCAGTTCTTC. The variable domain in full, with the rest retrieved from reference TRBV9 and TRBJ2-1, is DSGVTQTPKHLITATGQRVTLRCSPRSGDLSVYWYQQSLDQGLQFLIQYYNGEERAKGNILERFSAQQFPDLHSELNLSSLELGDSALYFCASSVDLAGYNEQFFGPGTRLTVL.

The J gene is TRBJ2-1, the V gene TRBV25-1; D not resolved. The CDR3 spans 12 residues. V dropped 1 base and J dropped 13 bases, with 11 bases sitting between them. The germline CDR1 and CDR2 sequences are MGHDK and SYGVNS. The DNA of the CDR3 is TGTGCCAGCAGTGAATCCCCAGGTTCACAGTTCTTC. Protein sequence: CASSESPGSQFF.

This rearrangement joins TRBV19 to TRBJ1-5; weak D call: TRBD1 (5 bases). The germline V gene encodes CDR1 LNHDA and CDR2 SQIVND (reference sequence). This CDR3 has 15 residues. Trimming removed 5 bases at V and 1 base at J, with 12 bases between. CDR3 coding DNA: TGTGCCAGTAGTTCCGGGGGAGGAAGCAATCAGCCCCAGCATTTT. Its protein product is CASSSGGGSNQPQHF.

The CDR3 DNA reads as TGTGCCAGCAGTTTATCAGGGGGAGTCAACATGAACACTGAAGCTTTCTTT. Translation: CASSLSGGVNMNTEAFF. V is TRBV28 and J is TRBJ1-1; 7 bases match TRBD1. Germline CDR1 and CDR2: MDHEN and SYDVKM. V shed 1 base, J shed 0 bases, and the junction held 8 bases outside the gene matches. CDR3 length: 17 residues.

The chain is built from TRBV4-3 and TRBJ1-4; the D gene is possibly TRBD1 (6 bases). This CDR3 region has 17 residues. The V end lost 1 base, the J end lost 6 bases, and 18 bases lay between the germline ends. Germline lookup yields CDR1 LGHNA and CDR2 YSLEER. The CDR3 sequence: CASSQAVQQGMYEKLFF. CDR3 in DNA: TGCGCCAGCAGCCAAGCCGTCCAACAGGGAATGTATGAAAAACTGTTTTTT.

The sample holds one count of this clone. The chain carries TRBV6-2 or TRBV6-3 and TRBJ2-5; a possible D gene is TRBD2 (6 bases). The germline gives CDR1 MNHEY, CDR2 SVGEGT. The CDR3 runs to 17 residues. Trimming cost V 2 bases and J 5 bases, with 21 bases left between them. The CDR3 region is CASSYGLDSRGMETQYF. The CDR3 region has the DNA TGTGCCAGCAGTTACGGCTTAGATTCGCGGGGTATGGAGACCCAGTACTTC.

The chain couples TRBV6-5 to TRBJ2-1; D is possibly TRBD1 (5 bases). V gave up 7 bases and J gave up 1 base, with 11 bases separating them. The germline CDR1 and CDR2 sequences are MNHEY and SVGAGI. This CDR3 spans 14 amino acids. The CDR3 region is CASTSQGSYNEQFF. DNA for the CDR3: TGTGCCAGCACCTCCCAGGGATCCTACAATGAGCAGTTCTTC.

This clone was observed a handful of times. The V and J genes are TRBV10-2 and TRBJ2-1; 14 nucleotides line up with TRBD2. The CDR3 contains 17 residues. The V segment lost 8 bases and the J segment 3 bases; nucleotides outside the gene matches: 9. Germline-derived CDR1 and CDR2 are WSHSY and SAAADI. Here the CDR3 DNA reads TGCGCCAGCTTCTCCCTAGGGACTAGCGGGGGCTACAATGAGCAGTTCTTC. Protein sequence: CASFSLGTSGGYNEQFF.

J is TRBJ2-6 and V is TRBV27; D might be TRBD1 (6 bases). The CDR3 is 17 residues long. The V gene's germline CDR1 is MNHEY and CDR2 SMNVEV (reference sequence). The ends were cut back, 6 bases at V and 1 base at J, with 16 bases in the middle. The CDR3 loop is CASRLQGALSGANVLTF. CDR3 nucleotide sequence: TGTGCCAGCAGACTACAGGGCGCCCTGTCTGGGGCCAACGTCCTGACTTTC.

V and J are TRBV11-1 and TRBJ1-3; no firm D call. CDR1 and CDR2 from the germline V gene are SGHAT and FQDESV (reference sequence). This CDR3 is built from 14 residues. The V and J ends lost 5 bases and 0 bases respectively, with 8 bases between them. This CDR3 is CASSPAGSGNTIYF. The DNA of the CDR3 is TGTGCCAGCAGCCCCGCCGGCTCTGGAAACACCATATATTTT.

The CDR3 coding sequence is TGTGCCAGCAGCGCAAGCGGGAGAAGTGGAGAGACCCAGTACTTC. This translates into CASSASGRSGETQYF. The chain recombines TRBV7-2 with TRBJ2-5; TRBD2 matches at 8 bases. V trimming: 5 bases; J trimming: 4 bases; junction bases outside the gene matches: 9. The CDR3 is 15 amino acids. Germline CDR1 reads SGHTA; CDR2 reads FQGNSA.

The chain uses TRBV3-1 (or the pseudogene TRBV3-2) and TRBJ2-7; 7 nucleotides align to TRBD1. V lost 2 bases to trimming and J lost 7 bases; unmatched junction nucleotides: 17. The CDR3 totals 17 residues. Per the germline V gene, CDR1 is LGHDT and CDR2 is YNNKEL (reference sequence). CDR3 sequence reads: CASSQINHRQGFMEQYF. CDR3 DNA: TGTGCCAGCAGCCAAATTAACCATAGACAGGGTTTTATGGAGCAGTACTTC.